Following are 27 T cell receptor beta chains from one sample sequenced in a study of blood T cells in healthy people across ages. A second about 7 to 11 cycle PCR used barcoded and J-beta primers. TCRdb processed the 5' RACE reads anew with MiXCR; each CDR3 protein has one entry. Here the sample spans 650,000 to 1,000,000 distinct CDR3 sequences, 36% being singletons. Sequencing used blood. These receptor sequences come from a man aged 18 to 30 in good health.

The CDR3 sequence is CASSPQGQTDQPQHF. The DNA for the CDR3 is TGTGCCAGCTCACCCCAGGGACAGACTGATCAGCCCCAGCATTTT. This chain links TRBV18 with TRBJ1-5; 7 positions agree with TRBD1. The CDR3 extends over 15 amino acids. V shed 3 bases and J 5 bases; nucleotides not matched to a gene: 7. Germline-derived CDR1 and CDR2 are KGHSH and LQKENI.

The rearrangement links TRBV21-1 to TRBJ2-7; the D call TRBD1 from the table was never checked on the DNA. TRBV21-1 is a known pseudogene. The length of the CDR3 is 13 residues. CDR3 in amino acids: CASSKGEGYEQYF. Written as DNA, the CDR3 is TGTGCCAGCAGCAAGGGGGAAGGGTATGAGCAGTACTTC.

A few counts support this clonotype. This sequence joins TRBV6-6 and TRBJ1-4, with 9 bases fitting TRBD1. The junction had 17 bases not matched to a gene; V was cut back by 11 bases and J by 7 bases. The CDR3 runs 16 residues. Germline lookup yields CDR1 MNHNY and CDR2 SVGAGI (reference sequence). DNA for the CDR3: TGTGCCGTCCAGTCGTGGGGACAGGGTGTTGGTGAAAAACTGTTTTTT. Its protein product is CAVQSWGQGVGEKLFF.

The chain is built from TRBV6-2 or TRBV6-3 and TRBJ1-4, with TRBD1 as a possible D gene (5 bases). This CDR3 has 14 amino acids. V was cut by 7 bases and J by 8 bases, with 17 bases left in between. CDR1 and CDR2 from the germline V gene are MNHEY and SVGEGT. CDR3 loop: CASTYGGRREKLFF. The CDR3 DNA is TGTGCCAGCACCTACGGGGGAAGGCGGGAAAAACTGTTTTTT.

Details on this clonotype: Since a much larger clone is just one base distant, this may be a read error. The chain is built from TRBV29-1 and TRBJ2-1; D ambiguous. Germline V gene sequence: CDR1 SQVTM, CDR2 ANQGSEA. CDR3 length: 11 amino acids. The CDR3 reads CSGELYIEQFF. CDR3 bases: TGCAGCGGAGAGCTTTACATTGAGCAGTTCTTC.

This clonotype was detected ten times or more. The chain combines TRBV19 with TRBJ2-1; D unresolved. V was clipped by 4 bases and J by 8 bases, with 9 bases between them. The CDR3 has 12 residues. CDR1 is LNHDA and CDR2 is SQIVND in the germline V gene (reference sequence). CDR3 loop: CASSNLDDEQFF. CDR3 DNA: TGTGCCAGTAGTAATCTTGACGATGAGCAGTTCTTC.

This clonotype was seen more than once but under ten times. The chain combines TRBV4-3 with TRBJ1-5, with D unclear. The V gene lost 4 bases and the J gene lost 7 bases, with 17 bases spanning the gap. This CDR3 is built from 15 residues. In germline, CDR1 is LGHNA, CDR2 YSLEER. CDR3 region: CASSRTRVAGQPQHF. The DNA for the CDR3 is TGCGCCAGCAGCCGGACCCGGGTCGCTGGACAGCCCCAGCATTTT.

This clonotype showed up just once. The rearrangement uses TRBV7-2 and TRBJ1-4; D ambiguous. V was shortened by 2 bases and J by 4 bases, with 11 bases between the two germline ends. The CDR3 length is 15 residues. Germline V CDR1 and CDR2: SGHTA, FQGNSA. CDR3 sequence (DNA): TGTGCCAGCAGCTTAATAACGGCAGATAATGAAAAACTGTTTTTT. Translated: CASSLITADNEKLFF.

This CDR3 is CASSTRTGISYEQYF. Written as DNA, the CDR3 is TGTGCCAGCAGCACAAGAACAGGGATTTCCTACGAGCAGTACTTC. The chain uses TRBV21-1 and TRBJ2-7; the table assigns TRBD1, which was not confirmed against the DNA. TRBV21-1 is reported as a pseudogene. This CDR3 is 15 amino acids long.

A remark on this clonotype: This may be a read error: a much more frequent sequence differs by one nucleotide. This likely comes from a read error, as the CDR3 has no conserved phenylalanine or tryptophan at its end. The V gene is TRBV20-1, the J gene TRBJ2-3, with unresolved D. Trimming took off 2 bases at V and 6 bases at J, with 12 bases between the two ends. This CDR3 has 13 amino acids. Germline V gives CDR1 DFQATT, CDR2 SNEGSKA (reference sequence). CDR3 in amino acids: CSARNNDGDTQYS. The CDR3 region has the DNA TGCAGTGCTAGAAATAATGACGGGGATACGCAGTATTCT.

The chain joins TRBV9 to TRBJ2-7; 10 bases are a match to TRBD2. The junction had 13 bases not matched to a gene; V was cut back by 0 bases and J by 7 bases. Looked up from germline, CDR1 is SGDLS and CDR2 is YYNGEE. The CDR3 spans 17 residues. In DNA form, the CDR3 reads TGTGCCAGCAGCGTAGGGGGTAGCGGGGGGCCATCCAATGAGCAGTACTTC. It is translated as CASSVGGSGGPSNEQYF.

This clonotype came up a few times. This chain connects TRBV5-1 to TRBJ2-5, with TRBD1 as a possible D gene (6 bases). The CDR3 has 14 amino acids. Germline-derived CDR1 and CDR2 are SGHRS and YFSETQ. Trimming took 5 bases from V and 3 from J, leaving 14 bases between them. The CDR3 reads CASRRGSREETQYF. DNA for the CDR3: TGCGCCAGCAGAAGGGGGAGTCGGGAAGAGACCCAGTACTTC.

This clonotype was seen at least ten times. The rearrangement links TRBV5-1 to TRBJ2-1, with TRBD2 matching over 13 bases. Germline-derived CDR1 and CDR2 are SGHRS and YFSETQ. The CDR3 length is 20 residues. After removal of 3 bases from V and 1 base from J, the junction contained 13 bases not matched to a gene. The CDR3 nucleotides are TGCGCCAGCAGCTCGAGACTAGCGGGGGGATTGTTTGGGTCCTACAATGAGCAGTTCTTC. Encoded protein: CASSSRLAGGLFGSYNEQFF. The full variable domain, its missing parts supplied by reference TRBV5-1 and TRBJ2-1, is KAGVTQTPRYLIKTRGQQVTLSCSPISGHRSVSWYQQTPGQGLQFLFEYFSETQRNKGNFPGRFSGRQFSNSRSEMNVSTLELGDSALYLCASSSRLAGGLFGSYNEQFFGPGTRLTVL.

In its sample, this clonotype was seen a few times. The V and J genes are TRBV7-2 and TRBJ1-1, with D maybe TRBD1 (5 bases). Germline V gives CDR1 SGHTA, CDR2 FQGNSA. This CDR3 contains 14 residues. Between the trimmed V and J ends, which lost 5 bases and 4 bases, there was a span of 14 bases. In DNA, the CDR3 is TGTGCCAGCAGCCCCGTCGCGGGGGGCACTGAAGCTTTCTTT. Protein product: CASSPVAGGTEAFF.

The chain has TRBV2 and TRBJ2-3, with D perhaps being TRBD1 or TRBD2 (5 bases each). With 2 bases removed from V and 6 bases from J, the gap between germline ends came to 15 bases. This CDR3 has 15 amino acids. Germline loops: CDR1 SNHLY, CDR2 FYNNEI. The CDR3: CASSESGTAVDTQYF. CDR3 in DNA: TGTGCCAGCAGTGAATCGGGGACGGCGGTCGATACGCAGTATTTT.

For this clonotype: This may be a read error, as it is one base from a much larger clone. The J gene is TRBJ2-1, the V gene TRBV6-5; perhaps TRBD2 as D (6 bases). The DNA end is more similar to TRBJ2-7, so the J call may be wrong. From germline, CDR1 is MNHEY and CDR2 SVGAGI. The CDR3 sequence is 18 residues long. The CDR3 is CASSYSTRTLISYNEQYF. CDR3 DNA: TGTGCCAGCAGTTACTCGACTAGAACCTTAATCTCCTACAATGAGCAGTACTTC.

This clonotype was seen only a few times. The V and J genes are TRBV4-2 and TRBJ1-1; 8 nucleotides line up with TRBD1. The CDR3 length is 16 residues. The V segment lost 0 bases and the J segment 6 bases; nucleotides outside the gene matches: 9. Per germline, CDR1 LGHNA and CDR2 YNFKEQ. Here the CDR3 reads CASSQDVGRGRSEAFF. CDR3 nucleotides: TGTGCCAGCAGCCAAGATGTTGGCAGGGGGCGATCTGAAGCTTTCTTT.

This clonotype was picked up a small number of times. The J gene is TRBJ1-2, the V gene TRBV27, with D unresolved. V was shortened by 3 bases and J by 1 base, with 12 bases between the two germline ends. This CDR3 comprises 15 residues. Germline V CDR1 and CDR2: MNHEY, SMNVEV (reference sequence). DNA of the CDR3: TGTGCCAGCAGTTTTCAGGTCGGAGGTAACTATGGCTACACCTTC. Translating gives CASSFQVGGNYGYTF.

The chain has TRBV4-2 and TRBJ1-4; D remains ambiguous. V lost 3 bases and J 0 bases, leaving 11 bases between the germline ends. This CDR3 region has 16 residues. Per the germline V gene, CDR1 is LGHNA and CDR2 is YNFKEQ. For the CDR3, the DNA is TGTGCCAGCAGCCAGGGAGGCTTTGCAACTAATGAAAAACTGTTTTTT. Protein product: CASSQGGFATNEKLFF.

V gene TRBV10-3 combines with J gene TRBJ1-1; weak D call: TRBD1 (5 bases). Trimming removed 2 bases from V and 4 bases from J, with 11 bases in between. The CDR3 covers 14 residues. Germline V gene sequence: CDR1 ENHRY, CDR2 SYGVKD. Here the CDR3 reads CAISEAGTATEAFF. The DNA of the CDR3 is TGTGCCATCAGTGAGGCCGGGACTGCCACTGAAGCTTTCTTT.

This chain uses TRBV27 with TRBJ2-3, with 8 nucleotides matching TRBD1. The J segment lost 0 bases and the V segment lost 6 bases, leaving 8 bases of the junction unmatched. CDR3 length: 16 residues. Germline V CDR1 and CDR2: MNHEY, SMNVEV (reference sequence). Here the CDR3 reads CASRTGAGRSTDTQYF. Here the CDR3 DNA reads TGTGCCAGCAGGACAGGGGCGGGGAGGAGCACAGATACGCAGTATTTT.

In this sample, this clonotype turned up a few times. The chain is built from TRBV7-9 and TRBJ1-4, with a possible D match to TRBD1 (5 bases). The V end lost 2 bases, the J end lost 13 bases, and 20 bases lay between the germline ends. CDR3 size: 15 residues. CDR1 SEHNR and CDR2 FQNEAQ come from the germline V gene (reference sequence). The CDR3 here is CASSLRPGLMSRLFF. CDR3 nucleotides: TGTGCCAGCAGCTTACGGCCGGGACTAATGAGTAGACTGTTTTTT.

This clonotype appeared a few times. The chain carries TRBV20-1 and TRBJ1-1; D ambiguous. Germline V gene data show CDR1 as DFQATT and CDR2 as SNEGSKA (reference sequence). This CDR3 comprises 13 residues. Trimming removed 0 bases from V and 1 base from J, with 6 bases in between. The CDR3 is CSAREHPNTEAFF. The CDR3 DNA sequence: TGCAGTGCTAGAGAGCACCCGAACACTGAAGCTTTCTTT.

As to this clonotype: A single base separates this from a much larger clone, so it may be a read error. The chain is built from TRBV5-1 and TRBJ2-5; maybe TRBD1 (6 bases). The CDR3 contains 13 residues. V lost 3 bases and J 5 bases, leaving 11 bases between the germline ends. The V gene's germline CDR1 is SGHRS and CDR2 YFSETQ. The CDR3 loop reads CASSSGVWETQYF. Here the CDR3 DNA reads TGCGCCAGCAGCTCAGGGGTATGGGAGACCCAGTACTTC.

The J gene is TRBJ1-2, the V gene TRBV27, with 7 bases fitting TRBD1. The CDR3 is 13 residues long. V dropped 5 bases and J dropped 0; count of bases not matched to a gene: 0. Germline assignment: CDR1 MNHEY and CDR2 SMNVEV (reference sequence). This CDR3 is CASSGTANYGYTF. The CDR3 DNA is TGTGCCAGCAGTGGGACAGCTAACTATGGCTACACCTTC.

To note about this clonotype: A much larger clone lies a single base off, so this may be a read error. This chain joins TRBV6-6 and TRBJ2-3; TRBD1 agrees at 10 bases. CDR1 is MNHNY and CDR2 is SVGAGI in the germline V gene (reference sequence). The CDR3 has 16 residues. CDR3 sequence reads: CVSSYTGTGAADTQYF. For the CDR3, the DNA is TGTGTCAGCAGTTACACCGGGACAGGGGCAGCAGATACGCAGTATTTT.

The chain is built from TRBV6-5 and TRBJ2-7; the match to TRBD2 covers 7 bases. Germline CDR1 and CDR2: MNHEY and SVGAGI. The trim removed 8 bases at V and 0 bases at J, leaving 10 bases unmatched. This CDR3 contains 15 residues. The DNA for the CDR3 is TGTGCCAGCGGGAGGGTAAGGGCGAGCTCCTACGAGCAGTACTTC. Translated: CASGRVRASSYEQYF.